These 2 T cell receptor beta chains were sequenced from one sample in a study of blood T cell repertoires in COVID-19. Measured with immunoSEQ multiplex PCR; TCRdb has only the in-frame clones, and not every one. The table shows under 100,000 clones, with roughly 80% occurring only once. Sequenced sample: peripheral blood. The receptors were sampled from a man aged 55 to 70 with COVID-19, enrolled during active disease.

V usage is TRBV7-9 and J usage is TRBJ2-3, with D possibly TRBD2 on 5 matching bases. This CDR3 has 14 residues. Trimming removed 5 bases at V and 1 base at J, with 10 bases between. Germline CDR1 and CDR2: SEHNR and FQNEAQ (reference sequence). CDR3 sequence: CASSPRRGTDTQYF. CDR3 bases: TGTGCCAGCAGCCCCCGGCGGGGCACAGATACGCAGTATTTT.

The CDR3 is CASSQDSGKNTEAFF. The CDR3 nucleotides are TGTGCCAGCAGCCAAGATTCCGGGAAGAACACTGAAGCTTTCTTT. This chain uses TRBV4-2 with TRBJ1-1; D call uncertain. CDR1 is LGHNA, CDR2 YNFKEQ, per germline. V was trimmed by 0 bases and J by 1 base, leaving 9 bases between them. The CDR3 has 15 residues.